The 32 T cell receptor beta chains listed next were all sequenced from one sample in a study of memory CD4+ T cells and cytomegalovirus serostatus. The sort gate was single viable CD3+CD4+CD8-CD45RO+ cells for memory CD4+ T cells. Sequencing was performed with immunoSEQ multiplex PCR; in TCRdb, only in-frame clones are kept and a portion is missing. The sample shows 50,000 or so clones, 70% to 75% of them seen only once. The sequencing sample was made of memory CD4+ T cells from blood. The receptors here all came from an adult in good health and CMV-seropositive.

The gene calls are TRBV4-1 and TRBJ1-1; a weak D match, TRBD1 (5 bases). The CDR3 has 16 amino acids. Germline V lookup: CDR1 MGHRA, CDR2 YSYEKL. Trimming pared 1 base from V and 1 base from J, leaving 13 bases between. CDR3 residues: CASSQGLRGGNTEAFF. The CDR3 DNA reads TGCGCCAGCAGCCAAGGTCTCCGGGGGGGGAACACTGAAGCTTTCTTT.

The V call is TRBV10-3, the J call TRBJ2-7; D tentatively fits TRBD1 or TRBD2 (5 bases each). Germline V gene data show CDR1 as ENHRY and CDR2 as SYGVKD. Trimming took 0 bases from V and 2 from J, leaving 11 bases between them. The CDR3 is 15 amino acids. CDR3 sequence: CAISESQGPPYEQYF. The CDR3, as DNA: TGTGCCATCAGTGAGTCCCAGGGACCCCCCTACGAGCAGTACTTC.

The chain has TRBV10-3 and TRBJ2-2, with D hard to call. The germline V gene has CDR1 ENHRY and CDR2 SYGVKD. The CDR3 runs 15 residues. V lost 1 base and J lost 7, with 13 bases in between. The CDR3 spells CAISELGLIGGELFF. The CDR3 DNA reads TGTGCCATCAGTGAGTTGGGCCTCATCGGCGGGGAGCTGTTTTTT.

This chain uses TRBV29-1 with TRBJ1-1; D is undetermined. The CDR3 loop spans 10 amino acids. The germline V gene has CDR1 SQVTM and CDR2 ANQGSEA. The V end was cut by 4 bases, the J end by 2 bases, with 2 bases between. CDR3 nucleotides: TGCAGCGTTGTAAACACTGAAGCTTTCTTT. Its translation: CSVVNTEAFF.

This rearrangement joins TRBV2 to TRBJ1-2; no firm D call. This CDR3 has 16 amino acids. Germline-derived CDR1 and CDR2 are SNHLY and FYNNEI. With 8 bases removed from V and 4 bases from J, the gap between germline ends came to 23 bases. The CDR3 nucleotides read TGTGCCAGCTCTACCTTAGGGCGTTTTATTGTCTATGGCTACACCTTC. Translated, it gives CASSTLGRFIVYGYTF.

This clone was recorded only once. The genes are TRBV19 and TRBJ1-1, with D possibly matching TRBD1 (5 bases). Germline lookup yields CDR1 LNHDA and CDR2 SQIVND (reference sequence). The CDR3 runs 14 residues. Trimming cost V 3 bases and J 7 bases, with 15 bases left between them. CDR3 coding DNA: TGTGCCAGTAGTATCCGTCAGGGATTGGGTGAAGCTTTCTTT. This sequence encodes CASSIRQGLGEAFF.

This clone is labeled medium-sized (0.01 to 0.1%). The J gene is TRBJ2-5, the V gene TRBV6-1, with D possibly matching TRBD1 (5 bases). V was trimmed by 6 bases and J by 1 base, leaving 12 bases between them. This CDR3 contains 14 residues. Per germline, CDR1 MNHNS and CDR2 SASEGT. The CDR3: CASSPDRVQETQYF. The CDR3 nucleotides are TGTGCCAGCAGCCCCGACAGAGTCCAAGAGACCCAGTACTTC.

The rearrangement links TRBV14 to TRBJ1-2, with unresolved D. The CDR3 is made up of 13 amino acids. The V gene lost 0 bases and the J gene lost 7 bases, with 9 bases spanning the gap. From germline, CDR1 is SGHDN and CDR2 FVKESK. The CDR3 region has the DNA TGTGCCAGCAGCCAAGACCATTCGGGTGGCTACACCTTC. This gives the protein CASSQDHSGGYTF.

The chain is built from TRBV4-3 and TRBJ1-4; D remains ambiguous. Germline V gives CDR1 LGHNA, CDR2 YSLEER. Deletions cut 4 bases from V and 5 bases from J, with 11 bases between. The CDR3 runs 14 residues. This CDR3 is CASSLNVLNEKLFF. CDR3 sequence (DNA): TGCGCCAGCAGCCTGAATGTCCTGAATGAAAAACTGTTTTTT.

The J gene is TRBJ1-1, the V gene TRBV7-2, with D perhaps TRBD1 (5 bases). The CDR3 is 14 amino acids. Germline CDR1 SGHTA, CDR2 FQGNSA. Trimming removed 5 bases at V and 5 bases at J, with 15 bases between. CDR3 nucleotide sequence: TGTGCCAGCAGCCCCCACCGGGACGCGACTGAAGCTTTCTTT. Its protein is CASSPHRDATEAFF.

The J gene is TRBJ2-3, the V gene TRBV4-2; 10 nucleotides agree with TRBD2. The CDR3 is made up of 15 amino acids. Unmatched junction bases numbered 4, after V lost 1 base and J lost 6 bases. Germline CDR1 and CDR2: LGHNA and YNFKEQ. Here the CDR3 DNA reads TGTGCCAGCAGCCAAGGACTAGCGGGTGGGGATACGCAGTATTTT. Its translation is CASSQGLAGGDTQYF.

The chain combines TRBV7-2 with TRBJ1-6, with D unresolved. Germline CDR1 is SGHTA and CDR2 is FQGNSA. This CDR3 has 13 amino acids. The germline V and J ends were trimmed by 7 bases and 10 bases, with 14 bases remaining between them. CDR3: CASNSYQESPLHF. CDR3 DNA: TGTGCCAGCAACTCGTATCAAGAGTCACCCCTCCACTTT.

This clone has just one count. The J gene is TRBJ2-1, the V gene TRBV11-3, with D perhaps matching TRBD2 (6 bases). This CDR3 region has 13 residues. Trimming took 4 bases from V and 7 from J, leaving 11 bases between them. The germline gives CDR1 SGHNT, CDR2 YENEEA. CDR3: CASSSTRENEQFF. DNA of the CDR3: TGTGCCAGCAGCTCAACCCGGGAGAATGAGCAGTTCTTC.

This chain links TRBV18 with TRBJ2-5; tentatively, D is TRBD1 (6 bases). This CDR3 region has 14 residues. CDR1 is KGHSH, CDR2 LQKENI, per germline. Between the trimmed V and J ends, which lost 1 base and 5 bases, there was a span of 11 bases. The CDR3 nucleotides read TGTGCCAGCTCACCACTGGGTCAGGGGGAGACCCAGTACTTC. Its translation: CASSPLGQGETQYF. The entire variable domain, with the rest obtained from reference TRBV18 and TRBJ2-5, is as follows: NAGVMQNPRHLVRRRGQEARLRCSPMKGHSHVYWYRQLPEEGLKFMVYLQKENIIDESGMPKERFSAEFPKEGPSILRIQQVVRGDSAAYFCASSPLGQGETQYFGPGTRLLVL.

V is TRBV4-2 and J is TRBJ2-1, with TRBD2 matching 10 bases. The CDR3 runs to 14 residues. Germline values: CDR1 LGHNA, CDR2 YNFKEQ. The V and J ends lost 6 bases and 4 bases, in that order; junction bases with no gene match: 3. CDR3 amino acids: CASRGLAYYNEQFF. The CDR3 DNA reads as TGTGCCAGCAGGGGACTAGCGTATTACAATGAGCAGTTCTTC.

V and J are TRBV4-3 and TRBJ1-3; D is unresolved. Germline V CDR1 and CDR2: LGHNA, YSLEER. V dropped 0 bases and J dropped 0 bases, with 6 bases sitting between them. The CDR3 is 15 amino acids. Here the CDR3 reads CASSQDYTSGNTIYF. The CDR3 nucleotides read TGCGCCAGCAGCCAAGACTACACCTCTGGAAACACCATATATTTT.

The chain employs TRBV2 and TRBJ1-2, with 10 bases that match TRBD1. The ends lost 6 bases at V and 8 bases at J; junction bases unmatched: 9. CDR3 length equals 14 residues. Looked up from germline, CDR1 is SNHLY and CDR2 is FYNNEI. The CDR3 coding sequence is TGTGCCAGCAGCCGGCAGGGACAGGGGAAGGGCTACACCTTC. It is translated as CASSRQGQGKGYTF.

DNA of the CDR3: TGCGCCAGCAGACGTTTACGACAGGGAGACTATGGCTACACCTTC. It yields the protein CASRRLRQGDYGYTF. The chain joins TRBV5-1 to TRBJ1-2; 7 bases match TRBD1. CDR1 is SGHRS, CDR2 YFSETQ, per germline. The CDR3 extends over 15 amino acids. The V and J ends lost 5 bases and 3 bases, in that order; junction bases with no gene match: 10.

The chain combines TRBV29-1 with TRBJ2-3; a possible D gene is TRBD1 (5 bases). Trimming removed 3 bases from V and 0 bases from J, with 7 bases in between. This CDR3 is 13 amino acids long. Germline CDR1 reads SQVTM; CDR2 reads ANQGSEA. CDR3: CSVDRGSTDTQYF. In DNA form, the CDR3 reads TGCAGCGTTGATAGGGGAAGCACAGATACGCAGTATTTT.

This clone was detected once. J is TRBJ1-1 and V is TRBV11-2; D is unclear. The CDR3 has 13 residues. Per the germline V gene, CDR1 is SGHAT and CDR2 is FQNNGV. V was shortened by 1 base and J by 11 bases, with 14 bases between the two germline ends. CDR3 nucleotide sequence: TGTGCCAGCAGCTTAGGGCTGACGCGGATGGCTTTCTTT. Translation gives CASSLGLTRMAFF.

This chain joins TRBV28 and TRBJ2-3, with 10 positions matching TRBD2. Germline assignment: CDR1 MDHEN and CDR2 SYDVKM. V lost 6 bases to trimming and J lost 8 bases; unmatched junction nucleotides: 8. The length of the CDR3 is 14 residues. In DNA, the CDR3 is TGTGCCAGCAGAACGCTAGCGGGGGTCTTTACGCAGTATTTT. Translated: CASRTLAGVFTQYF.

The rearrangement uses TRBV4-1 and TRBJ2-7; the match to TRBD1 covers 8 bases. V lost 1 base to trimming and J lost 1 base; unmatched junction nucleotides: 6. The CDR3 contains 16 residues. The germline V gene has CDR1 MGHRA and CDR2 YSYEKL. This CDR3 is CASSQVVRTGSYEQYF. CDR3 DNA sequence: TGCGCCAGCAGCCAAGTAGTCAGGACAGGGTCCTACGAGCAGTACTTC.

The chain couples TRBV27 to TRBJ1-6; D unclear. V shed 4 bases and J shed 5 bases, with 6 bases lying between them. Looked up from germline, CDR1 is MNHEY and CDR2 is SMNVEV (reference sequence). The CDR3 is made up of 13 amino acids. This CDR3 is CASSSAHNSPLHF. The CDR3 bases are TGTGCCAGCAGTTCCGCCCATAATTCACCCCTCCACTTT.

The J gene is TRBJ1-4, the V gene TRBV7-2; the D is unclear. Germline V gene sequence: CDR1 SGHTA, CDR2 FQGNSA. This CDR3 has 14 amino acids. The germline V and J ends were trimmed by 1 base and 8 bases, with 11 bases remaining between them. CDR3 in amino acids: CASSLEVTAEKLFF. Here the CDR3 DNA reads TGTGCCAGCAGCTTAGAGGTAACGGCGGAAAAACTGTTTTTT.

This chain connects TRBV7-8 to TRBJ2-7; D is tentatively TRBD1 or TRBD2 (6 bases each). V lost 5 bases to trimming and J lost 2 bases, with 16 bases between them. Looked up from germline, CDR1 is SGHVS and CDR2 is FQNEAQ. The CDR3 totals 15 residues. The CDR3 region is CASSPLIGGTYEQYF. Here the CDR3 DNA reads TGTGCCAGCAGCCCCCTAATCGGGGGCACCTACGAGCAGTACTTC.

The CDR3 is CASSLFRAAGGTKEQYF. The CDR3 DNA reads TGTGCCAGCAGCTTGTTTAGGGCGGCGGGGGGAACAAAAGAGCAGTACTTC. This chain uses TRBV5-6 with TRBJ2-7; the match to TRBD2 covers 8 bases. The V and J ends lost 1 base and 7 bases, in that order; junction bases with no gene match: 16. This CDR3 comprises 17 residues. Germline CDR1 is SGHDT and CDR2 is YYEEEE. The full variable domain, completed using reference TRBV5-6 and TRBJ2-7, is DAGVTQSPTHLIKTRGQQVTLRCSPKSGHDTVSWYQQALGQGPQFIFQYYEEEERQRGNFPDRFSGHQFPNYSSELNVNALLLGDSALYLCASSLFRAAGGTKEQYFGPGTRLTVT.

J is TRBJ2-7 and V is TRBV5-1; D perhaps matches TRBD1 (6 bases). Germline CDR1 reads SGHRS; CDR2 reads YFSETQ. The CDR3 consists of 15 residues. V was clipped by 3 bases and J by 2 bases, with 15 bases between them. CDR3: CASSSDQGITYEQYF. CDR3 DNA sequence: TGCGCCAGCAGCTCGGATCAGGGGATCACCTACGAGCAGTACTTC.

The chain recombines TRBV5-1 with TRBJ1-4, with D hard to call. From germline, CDR1 is SGHRS and CDR2 YFSETQ. This CDR3 comprises 16 residues. Trimming cost V 4 bases and J 0 bases, with 13 bases left between them. Here the CDR3 DNA reads TGCGCCAGCAGCAGATCAACAGCTTCAACTAATGAAAAACTGTTTTTT. Residues: CASSRSTASTNEKLFF.

The table lists this clone with a few counts. The gene calls are TRBV2 and TRBJ1-5; D is undetermined. This CDR3 contains 13 residues. Trimming left V 10 bases short and J 7 bases short, with 17 bases between. Germline lookup yields CDR1 SNHLY and CDR2 FYNNEI. The CDR3 nucleotides are TGTGCCACCGACATCTCAATTGGCCAGCCCCAGCATTTT. Its protein is CATDISIGQPQHF.

The chain recombines TRBV19 with TRBJ1-5, with unresolved D. V lost 6 bases and J lost 6, with 12 bases in between. In germline, CDR1 is LNHDA, CDR2 SQIVND (reference sequence). This CDR3 region has 13 residues. The chain's CDR3 is CASREVLGQPQHF. CDR3 DNA: TGTGCCAGTAGGGAGGTTTTGGGTCAGCCCCAGCATTTT.

CDR3 coding DNA: TGTGCCAGCAGCTTAACGGCGAACACCGGGGAGCTGTTTTTT. It translates to CASSLTANTGELFF. The chain uses TRBV7-2 and TRBJ2-2; no clear D gene. Germline V gives CDR1 SGHTA, CDR2 FQGNSA. V was shortened by 2 bases and J by 0 bases, with 4 bases between the two germline ends. This CDR3 region has 14 residues.

The genes are TRBV28 and TRBJ2-1; weak D call: TRBD1 (6 bases). The CDR3 is 15 residues long. V dropped 3 bases and J dropped 3 bases, with 12 bases sitting between them. Germline lookup yields CDR1 MDHEN and CDR2 SYDVKM. CDR3 in amino acids: CASSFVDSGYNEQFF. The CDR3 coding sequence is TGTGCCAGCAGTTTTGTGGACAGTGGCTACAATGAGCAGTTCTTC. Using reference TRBV28 and TRBJ2-1 for the parts outside the CDR3, the full variable domain is DVKVTQSSRYLVKRTGEKVFLECVQDMDHENMFWYRQDPGLGLRLIYFSYDVKMKEKGDIPEGYSVSREKKERFSLILESASTNQTSMYLCASSFVDSGYNEQFFGPGTRLTVL.